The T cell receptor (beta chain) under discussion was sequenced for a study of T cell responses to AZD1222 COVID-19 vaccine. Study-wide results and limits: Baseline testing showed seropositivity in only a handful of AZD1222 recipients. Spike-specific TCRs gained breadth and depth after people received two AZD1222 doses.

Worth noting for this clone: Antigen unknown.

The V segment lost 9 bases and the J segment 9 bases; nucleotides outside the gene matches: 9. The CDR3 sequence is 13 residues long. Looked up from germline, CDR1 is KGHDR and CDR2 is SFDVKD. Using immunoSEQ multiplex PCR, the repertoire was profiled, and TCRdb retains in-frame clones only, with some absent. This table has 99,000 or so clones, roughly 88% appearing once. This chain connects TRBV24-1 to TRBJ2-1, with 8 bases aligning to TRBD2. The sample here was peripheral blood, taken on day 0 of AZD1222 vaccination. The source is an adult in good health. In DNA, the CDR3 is TGTGCCACCCGGGAGGGGTGGGGCGGTGAGCAGTTCTTC. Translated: CATREGWGGEQFF.